What follows are 15 T cell receptor beta chains derived from one specimen sequenced in a study of T-cell reconstitution after alpha-beta-depleted transplantation in children. Unique molecular identifiers were used in preparing the TCRbeta library. One entry per CDR3 protein, called by TCRdb with MiXCR from the PCR reads. The repertoire holds 250,000 or so distinct CDR3 sequences, with 20% to 30% as singletons. The sequences come from PBMCs, mostly from graft donor cells, collected 360 days after TCRalphabeta/CD19-depleted stem cell transplant. The receptors originated from a female patient aged 2-9 years who had a stem cell transplant for congenital amegakaryocytic thrombocytopenia, so the T cells may come from the graft donor.

This clonotype appeared a few times. The CDR3 protein is CSVSFGDEQYF. CDR3 bases: TGCAGCGTTTCATTCGGGGACGAGCAGTACTTC. This chain connects TRBV29-1 to TRBJ2-7; possibly TRBD2 for D (5 bases). Germline V gene lookup returns CDR1 SQVTM and CDR2 ANQGSEA. The CDR3 extends over 11 amino acids. Trimming pared 5 bases from V and 5 bases from J, leaving 10 bases between.

The rearrangement uses TRBV7-9 and TRBJ1-2; no reliable D call. The V end was cut by 4 bases, the J end by 4 bases, with 19 bases between. The CDR3 consists of 16 residues. Germline V gene sequence: CDR1 SEHNR, CDR2 FQNEAQ (reference sequence). CDR3 sequence (DNA): TGTGCCAGCAGCTCCAGAGTCCGGGATTCCCCCTATGGCTACACCTTC. It is translated as CASSSRVRDSPYGYTF.

This clonotype appeared a few times. The V call is TRBV28, the J call TRBJ2-5; D is possibly TRBD2 (6 bases). Germline lookup yields CDR1 MDHEN and CDR2 SYDVKM. The CDR3 runs 14 residues. Trimming cost V 2 bases and J 5 bases, with 12 bases left between them. The CDR3 nucleotides are TGTGCCAGCAGTTTAATAGCTAGCGTGGAGACCCAGTACTTC. Protein product: CASSLIASVETQYF.

This clonotype was seen a handful of times. The chain combines TRBV27 with TRBJ2-7; 14 bases agree with TRBD2. The V segment lost 5 bases and the J segment 11 bases; nucleotides outside the gene matches: 5. CDR3 size: 13 residues. Per germline, CDR1 MNHEY and CDR2 SMNVEV (reference sequence). The CDR3 DNA follows: TGTGCCAGCAGTCCGCGACTAGCGGGAGGGGAGTACTTC. Translated, it gives CASSPRLAGGEYF.

This sequence joins TRBV5-1 and TRBJ2-3; 10 bases fit TRBD2. This CDR3 comprises 15 residues. Germline V gene sequence: CDR1 SGHRS, CDR2 YFSETQ. V was pared by 4 bases and J by 8 bases, with 10 bases of the junction left unmatched. For the CDR3, the DNA is TGCGCCAGCAGCGTTAGCGGGAGGCCTGGGGGTACGCAGTATTTT. Protein product: CASSVSGRPGGTQYF.

This sequence joins TRBV30 and TRBJ2-7, with D possibly called TRBD1 or TRBD2 (5 bases each). The CDR3 is made up of 14 amino acids. The germline CDR1 and CDR2 sequences are GTSNPN and SVGIG (reference sequence). Trimming took 8 bases from V and 2 from J, leaving 19 bases between them. For the CDR3, the DNA is TGTGCCGCAGACTGGGGGATAGTGGCCTACGAGCAGTACTTC. It codes for CAADWGIVAYEQYF.

This clonotype was observed a few times. The chain uses TRBV4-1 and TRBJ2-3; TRBD2 might be the D (5 bases). This CDR3 has 15 residues. Germline CDR1 is MGHRA and CDR2 is YSYEKL. Trimming removed 1 base at V and 9 bases at J, with 17 bases between. CDR3 bases: TGCGCCAGCAGCCAAGCATTGGGAGAACCCAAGACGCAGTATTTT. Its translation: CASSQALGEPKTQYF.

This CDR3 is CASSLVLGSSYNEQFF. As DNA, the CDR3 is TGCGCCAGCAGCTTGGTGCTGGGAAGCTCCTACAATGAGCAGTTCTTC. The chain recombines TRBV5-1 with TRBJ2-1, with unresolved D. The CDR3 extends over 16 amino acids. The ends were cut back, 0 bases at V and 0 bases at J, with 10 bases in the middle. CDR1 and CDR2 (germline): SGHRS, YFSETQ.

In this sample, this clonotype turned up a few times. V is TRBV4-1 and J is TRBJ2-7; D uncertain. V was pared by 5 bases and J by 5 bases, with 16 bases between. The CDR3 consists of 14 residues. In germline, CDR1 is MGHRA, CDR2 YSYEKL. The CDR3 DNA sequence: TGCGCCAGCAGCGCCCGGGTTGGTAAGCACGAGCAGTACTTC. It codes for CASSARVGKHEQYF.

The chain carries TRBV28 and TRBJ2-7; 9 bases align to TRBD1. The junction had 8 bases not matched to a gene; V was cut back by 9 bases and J by 2 bases. CDR3 size: 14 residues. Germline-derived CDR1 and CDR2 are MDHEN and SYDVKM. CDR3 DNA sequence: TGTGCCAGTAAACCGGGACAGGGACCCTACGAGCAGTACTTC. It specifies CASKPGQGPYEQYF.

V is TRBV25-1 and J is TRBJ2-3; 11 bases are shared with TRBD2. CDR3 length: 16 amino acids. V shed 3 bases and J 1 base; nucleotides not matched to a gene: 3. Germline CDR1 and CDR2: MGHDK and SYGVNS. Here the CDR3 DNA reads TGTGCCAGCAGTGACGTACTAGCGGGGGGCACAGATACGCAGTATTTT. Its translation is CASSDVLAGGTDTQYF.

The gene calls are TRBV6-1 and TRBJ2-1, with 8 bases fitting TRBD2. CDR3 length equals 14 residues. V shed 6 bases, J shed 5 bases, and the junction held 6 bases outside the gene matches. The V gene's germline CDR1 is MNHNS and CDR2 SASEGT. Written as DNA, the CDR3 is TGTGCCAGCAGCCCGGGACTAGGGAACAATGAGCAGTTCTTC. This translates into CASSPGLGNNEQFF.

This clonotype was detected only a few times. The chain carries TRBV2 and TRBJ2-1, with TRBD2 identical over 9 bases. The CDR3 has 15 amino acids. V was clipped by 6 bases and J by 6 bases; unmatched bases: 9. Germline V gene data show CDR1 as SNHLY and CDR2 as FYNNEI. CDR3 nucleotide sequence: TGTGCCAGCAGGCCAAATCGACTAGCGGTCAATGAGCAGTTCTTC. Its protein is CASRPNRLAVNEQFF.

V is TRBV6-5 and J is TRBJ2-1, with D possibly TRBD1 on 5 matching bases. V lost 0 bases and J 9 bases, leaving 12 bases between the germline ends. The CDR3 totals 14 residues. Germline loops: CDR1 MNHEY, CDR2 SVGAGI. CDR3 loop: CASSYSMQGAEQFF. DNA for the CDR3: TGTGCCAGCAGTTACTCGATGCAAGGGGCTGAGCAGTTCTTC.

This clonotype was seen repeatedly, ten times or more. A junction end diverges from the germline sequence, so it may reflect a read error. The J gene is TRBJ2-1, the V gene TRBV5-1, with TRBD2 matching 9 bases. The CDR3 runs 17 residues. Germline V CDR1 and CDR2: SGHRS, YFSETQ. CDR3 sequence: CASSLVIAGESSNEQFF. In nucleotides, the CDR3 is TGCGCCAGCAGCTTGGTTATAGCGGGAGAGTCCTCCAATGAGCAGTTCTTC.